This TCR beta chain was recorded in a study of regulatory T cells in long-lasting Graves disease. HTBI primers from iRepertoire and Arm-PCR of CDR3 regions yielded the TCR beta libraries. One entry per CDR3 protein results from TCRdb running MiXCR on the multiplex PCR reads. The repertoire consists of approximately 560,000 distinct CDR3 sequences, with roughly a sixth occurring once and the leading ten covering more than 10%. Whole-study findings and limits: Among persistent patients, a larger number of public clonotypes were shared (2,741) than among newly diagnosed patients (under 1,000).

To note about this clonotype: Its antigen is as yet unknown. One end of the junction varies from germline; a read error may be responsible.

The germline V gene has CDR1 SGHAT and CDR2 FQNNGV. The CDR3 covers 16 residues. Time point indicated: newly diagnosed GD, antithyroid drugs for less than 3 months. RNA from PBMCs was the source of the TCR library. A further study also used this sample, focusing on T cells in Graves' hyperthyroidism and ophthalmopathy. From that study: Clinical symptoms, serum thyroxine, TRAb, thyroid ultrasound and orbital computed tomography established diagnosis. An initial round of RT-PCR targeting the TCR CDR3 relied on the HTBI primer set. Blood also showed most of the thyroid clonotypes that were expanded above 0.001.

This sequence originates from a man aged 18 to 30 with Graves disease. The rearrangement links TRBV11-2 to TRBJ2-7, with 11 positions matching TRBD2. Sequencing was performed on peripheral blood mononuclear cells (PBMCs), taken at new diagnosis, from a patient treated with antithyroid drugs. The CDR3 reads CASSPTRLAGTYGQYF. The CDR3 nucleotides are TGTGCCAGCAGCCCAACCCGACTAGCGGGAACCTACGGGCAGTACTTC.